This T cell receptor (beta chain) was sequenced during a study of blood T cell repertoires in COVID-19. The CDR3 is 15 amino acids. The trim removed 6 bases at V and 7 bases at J, leaving 8 bases unmatched. Germline V CDR1 and CDR2: MNHEY, SVGAGI. The authors' processing: Counts of nucleated cells, estimated from reference gene primer amplification, were obtained. Profiled with immunoSEQ multiplex PCR; TCRdb holds only in-frame clones, not every one. That table is the source of V, J and clone size, and D and trimming were worked out from the DNA. Of 85,000 to 100,000 clones detected, around three quarters appear once; the ten largest clones hold approximately 9%. This clone has just a few counts.

Specimen: peripheral blood. V and J are TRBV6-5 and TRBJ2-2; 10 positions agree with TRBD1. This sequence originates from a man aged 50 to 59 who had recovered from COVID-19. CDR3 nucleotides: TGTGCCAGCAGAGACCCGACAGGGGGCTTCGGGGAGCTGTTTTTT. Residues: CASRDPTGGFGELFF.